These 8 T cell receptor beta chains were all obtained from the same sample, sequenced in a study of shared clonotypes between healthy human individuals. Here immunoSEQ multiplex PCR was the method, and the copy in TCRdb shows in-frame clones only, minus some. Of hundreds of thousands of clones in the sample, around 78% were seen once. Material for sequencing was memory CD4+ T cells sorted from blood. Subset indicated: CD45RA-negative fraction. The source is a woman aged 25 to 39 in good health.

The V gene is TRBV28, the J gene TRBJ2-7; D might be TRBD2 (6 bases). In germline, CDR1 is MDHEN, CDR2 SYDVKM. This CDR3 region has 14 residues. The V and J ends lost 6 bases and 1 base respectively, with 13 bases between them. The CDR3 protein is CASSSPGVSYEQYF. The CDR3 DNA follows: TGTGCCAGCAGCTCCCCGGGGGTGTCCTACGAGCAGTACTTC. Filled out from reference TRBV28 and TRBJ2-7, the complete variable domain reads DVKVTQSSRYLVKRTGEKVFLECVQDMDHENMFWYRQDPGLGLRLIYFSYDVKMKEKGDIPEGYSVSREKKERFSLILESASTNQTSMYLCASSSPGVSYEQYFGPGTRLTVT.

This chain uses TRBV11-2 with TRBJ2-3; D call uncertain. The CDR3 has 12 amino acids. From germline, CDR1 is SGHAT and CDR2 FQNNGV. Trimming took off 6 bases at V and 3 bases at J, with 7 bases between the two ends. The CDR3 sequence: CASRGRTDTQYF. In nucleotides, the CDR3 is TGTGCCAGCAGAGGACGGACAGATACGCAGTATTTT. The variable domain in full, completed from reference TRBV11-2 and TRBJ2-3, reads EAGVAQSPRYKIIEKRQSVAFWCNPISGHATLYWYQQILGQGPKLLIQFQNNGVVDDSQLPKDRFSAERLKGVDSTLKIQPAKLEDSAVYLCASRGRTDTQYFGPGTRLTVL.

This clone has a handful of counts. This sample also contains other DNA sequences that code for the same CDR3. This chain links TRBV28 with TRBJ2-7; no reliable D call. CDR3 length equals 11 residues. Germline V gene lookup returns CDR1 MDHEN and CDR2 SYDVKM. V was clipped by 5 bases and J by 3 bases, with 5 bases between them. The CDR3 protein is CASSTNYEQYF. CDR3 sequence (DNA): TGTGCCAGCAGTACCAACTACGAGCAGTACTTC. Supplemented by reference TRBV28 and TRBJ2-7, the full variable domain reads DVKVTQSSRYLVKRTGEKVFLECVQDMDHENMFWYRQDPGLGLRLIYFSYDVKMKEKGDIPEGYSVSREKKERFSLILESASTNQTSMYLCASSTNYEQYFGPGTRLTVT.

Regarding this clone: This sample also contains other DNA sequences that code for the same CDR3. This chain uses TRBV28 with TRBJ1-5; D uncertain. This CDR3 comprises 13 residues. The V gene lost 1 base and the J gene lost 1 base, with 2 bases spanning the gap. The germline V gene encodes CDR1 MDHEN and CDR2 SYDVKM. The CDR3 loop reads CASSLYSNQPQHF. For the CDR3, the DNA is TGTGCCAGCAGTTTATACAGCAATCAGCCCCAGCATTTT.

The chain is built from TRBV13 and TRBJ1-3; 11 bases map to TRBD1. Losses at the gene ends were 4 bases for V and 4 bases for J; bases not matched to a gene: 3. The CDR3 spans 15 residues. Germline CDR1 is PRHDT and CDR2 is FYEKMQ (reference sequence). In DNA, the CDR3 is TGTGCCAGCAGCTCCGGACAGGGGGCGGGAAACACCATATATTTT. Amino acids: CASSSGQGAGNTIYF. The full variable domain, its missing parts supplied by reference TRBV13 and TRBJ1-3, is AAGVIQSPRHLIKEKRETATLKCYPIPRHDTVYWYQQGPGQDPQFLISFYEKMQSDKGSIPDRFSAQQFSDYHSELNMSSLELGDSALYFCASSSGQGAGNTIYFGEGSWLTVV.

Comment on this clone: This same CDR3 is encoded by further DNA sequences in the sample. The rearrangement uses TRBV5-1 and TRBJ1-1; 8 bases are shared with TRBD1. The germline gives CDR1 SGHRS, CDR2 YFSETQ. The CDR3 contains 14 residues. The trim removed 4 bases at V and 1 base at J, leaving 3 bases unmatched. CDR3 coding DNA: TGCGCCAGCAGCCTGACAGGGGCGAACACTGAAGCTTTCTTT. Translated: CASSLTGANTEAFF.

The rearrangement joins TRBV10-1 to TRBJ1-1, with D unresolved. Trimming removed 5 bases at V and 6 bases at J, with 16 bases between. CDR3 length: 14 amino acids. Germline lookup yields CDR1 WNHNN and CDR2 SYGVQD (reference sequence). The CDR3 is CASSQAYTGSEAFF. The CDR3 region has the DNA TGCGCCAGCAGTCAGGCCTATACGGGATCTGAAGCTTTCTTT.

This sequence joins TRBV30 and TRBJ2-6; D unresolved. The CDR3 length is 15 residues. Germline V lookup: CDR1 GTSNPN, CDR2 SVGIG (reference sequence). V was pared by 1 base and J by 0 bases, with 7 bases between. The CDR3 nucleotides read TGTGCCTGGAGTGGACCTAGCTCTGGGGCCAACGTCCTGACTTTC. It translates to CAWSGPSSGANVLTF. Full variable domain (remainder filled in from reference TRBV30 and TRBJ2-6): SQTIHQWPATLVQPVGSPLSLECTVEGTSNPNLYWYRQAAGRGLQLLFYSVGIGQISSEVPQNLSASRPQDRQFILSSKKLLLSDSGFYLCAWSGPSSGANVLTFGAGSRLTVL.